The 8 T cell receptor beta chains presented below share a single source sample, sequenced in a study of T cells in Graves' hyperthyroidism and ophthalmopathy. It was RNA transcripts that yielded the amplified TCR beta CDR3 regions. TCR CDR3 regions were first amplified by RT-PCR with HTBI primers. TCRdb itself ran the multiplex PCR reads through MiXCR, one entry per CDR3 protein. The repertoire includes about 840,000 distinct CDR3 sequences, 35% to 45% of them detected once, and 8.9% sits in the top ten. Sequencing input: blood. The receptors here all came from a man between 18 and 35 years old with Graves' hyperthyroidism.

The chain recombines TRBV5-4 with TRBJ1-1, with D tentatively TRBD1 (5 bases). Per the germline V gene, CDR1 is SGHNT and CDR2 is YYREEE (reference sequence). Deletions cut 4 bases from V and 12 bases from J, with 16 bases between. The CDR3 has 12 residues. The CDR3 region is CASSIGAPGPFF. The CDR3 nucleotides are TGTGCCAGCAGCATCGGGGCTCCGGGGCCTTTCTTT.

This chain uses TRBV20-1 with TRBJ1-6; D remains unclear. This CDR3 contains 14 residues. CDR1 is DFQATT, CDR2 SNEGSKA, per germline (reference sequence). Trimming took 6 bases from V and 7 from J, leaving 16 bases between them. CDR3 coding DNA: TGCAGTGCAACCTCGGGCAGCGGCAATTCACCCCTCCACTTT. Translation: CSATSGSGNSPLHF.

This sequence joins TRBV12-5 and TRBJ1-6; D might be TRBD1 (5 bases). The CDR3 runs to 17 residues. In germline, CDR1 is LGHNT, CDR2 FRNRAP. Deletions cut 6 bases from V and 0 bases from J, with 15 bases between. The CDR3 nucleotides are TGTGCTAGTGGAACGGTCGGGGCTAGCTCCTATAATTCACCCCTCCACTTT. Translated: CASGTVGASSYNSPLHF.

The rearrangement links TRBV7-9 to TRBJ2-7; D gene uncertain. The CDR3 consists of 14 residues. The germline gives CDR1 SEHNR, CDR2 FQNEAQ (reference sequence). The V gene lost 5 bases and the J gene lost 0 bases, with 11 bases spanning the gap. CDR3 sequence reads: CASSRVGRSYEQYF. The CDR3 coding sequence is TGTGCCAGCAGCCGGGTAGGGCGCTCCTACGAGCAGTACTTC.

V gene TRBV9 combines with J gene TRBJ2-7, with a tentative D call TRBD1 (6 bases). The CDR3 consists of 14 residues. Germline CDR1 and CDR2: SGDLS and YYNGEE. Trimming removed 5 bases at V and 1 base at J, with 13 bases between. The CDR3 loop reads CASRQLQGSYEQYF. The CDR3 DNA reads TGTGCCAGCAGACAACTACAGGGATCCTACGAGCAGTACTTC.

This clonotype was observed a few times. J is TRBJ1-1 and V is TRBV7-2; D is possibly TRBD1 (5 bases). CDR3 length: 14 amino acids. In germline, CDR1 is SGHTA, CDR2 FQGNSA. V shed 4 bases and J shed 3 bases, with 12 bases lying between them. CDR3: CASSSVAGDTEAFF. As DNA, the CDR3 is TGTGCCAGCAGCTCAGTCGCGGGGGACACTGAAGCTTTCTTT.

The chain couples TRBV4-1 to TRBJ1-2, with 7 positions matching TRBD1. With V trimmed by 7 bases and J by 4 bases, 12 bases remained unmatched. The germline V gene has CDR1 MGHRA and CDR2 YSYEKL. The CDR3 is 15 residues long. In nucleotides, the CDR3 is TGCGCCAGCACCCCGAACGAGGGGGCGGGCTATGGCTACACCTTC. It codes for CASTPNEGAGYGYTF.

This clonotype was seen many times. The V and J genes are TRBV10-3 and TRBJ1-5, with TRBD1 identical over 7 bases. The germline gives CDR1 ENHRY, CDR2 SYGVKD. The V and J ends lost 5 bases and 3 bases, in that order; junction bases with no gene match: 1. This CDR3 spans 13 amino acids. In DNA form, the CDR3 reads TGTGCCATCAGTACAGGGGACAATCAGCCCCAGCATTTT. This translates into CAISTGDNQPQHF.